This TCR beta chain appears in the sequencing data of a study of cytomegalovirus exposure and HLA in healthy donors. Primers: 60 Vbeta forward and 13 Jbeta reverse. Clones were read by immunoSEQ multiplex PCR, and TCRdb kept only the in-frame ones, dropping some. The sample shows about 110,000 clones, just under 80% of them seen only once. A few counts support this clone. The receptor was derived from a young man in good health and CMV-seronegative. Sequencing input: PBMCs.

Written as DNA, the CDR3 is TGCGCCAGCAGCCAGGACAGTTATTCCAGCATGGAGCAGTACTTC. Translation: CASSQDSYSSMEQYF. The gene calls are TRBV5-1 and TRBJ2-7, with D possibly matching TRBD1 (6 bases). Germline assignment: CDR1 SGHRS and CDR2 YFSETQ. This CDR3 has 15 amino acids. The ends were cut back, 4 bases at V and 7 bases at J, with 21 bases in the middle.